Listed here are 13 T cell receptor beta chains from one sample, sequenced in a study of human T cells and chemical hapten exposure. Regarding time point: patch test 3, about 24 weeks after DPC sensitization. Treatment reported: therapeutic diphenylcyclopropenone sensitization with weekly scalp DPC. TCRdb ran MiXCR on the RACE reads and lists one entry per CDR3 protein. Of more than 85,000 distinct CDR3 sequences listed, under 40% are singletons. The specimen was whole blood, collected in connection with sensitization to the hapten diphenylcyclopropenone (DPC). Receptor source: a man aged 35-49 years with alopecia areata. Some clones in this sample may be carry-over from other donors' samples.

The V call is TRBV10-3, the J call TRBJ1-1, with D perhaps TRBD1 (5 bases). From germline, CDR1 is ENHRY and CDR2 SYGVKD. The CDR3 is made up of 12 amino acids. V was pared by 11 bases and J by 1 base, with 11 bases between. DNA of the CDR3: TGTGCCGTGGCTCAGGGGAACACTGAAGCTTTCTTT. It encodes CAVAQGNTEAFF.

The rearrangement links TRBV29-1 to TRBJ1-4, with D unclear. The CDR3 totals 14 residues. Trimming removed 6 bases at V and 7 bases at J, with 18 bases between. Germline V gene lookup returns CDR1 SQVTM and CDR2 ANQGSEA. In DNA form, the CDR3 reads TGCAGCGTGAGAGACGGTCCGAGGAGTGAAAAACTGTTTTTT. Protein: CSVRDGPRSEKLFF.

As to this clonotype: The junction differs from germline at one of its ends, possibly a read error. The genes are TRBV7-9 and TRBJ2-1; TRBD1 aligns across 12 bases. This CDR3 is 20 amino acids long. Per germline, CDR1 SEHNR and CDR2 FQNEAQ (reference sequence). The CDR3 spells CASSPGPGQGARGTYNEQFF. DNA of the CDR3: TGTGCCAGCAGCCCTGGACCGGGACAGGGGGCGAGGGGAACCTATAATGAGCAGTTCTTC.

This clonotype was detected ten times or more. V and J are TRBV29-1 and TRBJ2-3; D is unclear. V was trimmed by 6 bases and J by 3 bases, leaving 10 bases between them. CDR1 and CDR2 from the germline V gene are SQVTM and ANQGSEA. The CDR3 runs 12 residues. Here the CDR3 DNA reads TGCAGCGTATTCCGTAAAACAGATACGCAGTATTTT. Protein product: CSVFRKTDTQYF.

The CDR3 protein is CASSYRNLDEQFF. CDR3 sequence (DNA): TGTGCCAGCAGTTACCGGAACTTGGATGAGCAGTTCTTC. V and J are TRBV6-2 or TRBV6-3 and TRBJ2-1; no firm D call. Germline values: CDR1 MNHEY, CDR2 SVGEGT. The CDR3 length is 13 residues. The V and J ends lost 2 bases and 8 bases respectively, with 10 bases between them.

The gene calls are TRBV6-5 and TRBJ2-1; 8 positions agree with TRBD1. Per germline, CDR1 MNHEY and CDR2 SVGAGI. There are 15 residues in the CDR3. J lost 6 bases, V lost 0 bases, and 4 bases had no gene match. In DNA, the CDR3 is TGTGCCAGCAGTTACTCCCCCGGACAGGGCAATGAGCAGTTCTTC. It is translated as CASSYSPGQGNEQFF.

The rearrangement uses TRBV6-2 or TRBV6-3 and TRBJ1-5; perhaps TRBD1 as D (5 bases). CDR1 is MNHEY and CDR2 is SVGEGT in the germline V gene. CDR3 length: 15 residues. V was cut by 2 bases and J by 3 bases, with 11 bases left in between. The CDR3, as DNA: TGTGCCAGCAGTTACCCGAGACAGAACAATCAGCCCCAGCATTTT. Its protein is CASSYPRQNNQPQHF.

The chain joins TRBV12-3 or TRBV12-4 to TRBJ2-5, with 10 bases fitting TRBD1. The CDR3 consists of 14 residues. V was pared by 1 base and J by 7 bases, with 3 bases of the junction left unmatched. The chain's CDR3 is CASSLGGTGVTQYF. Here the CDR3 DNA reads TGTGCCAGCAGTTTAGGTGGGACAGGGGTGACCCAGTACTTC.

This clonotype came up a few times. The CDR3 sequence is CASSNRHSYEQYV. The CDR3 DNA sequence: TGTGCCAGCAGCAATCGACATAGCTACGAGCAGTACGTC. V gene TRBV21-1 combines with J gene TRBJ2-7. TRBV21-1 is given as a pseudogene. The length of the CDR3 is 13 residues.

The J gene is TRBJ2-4, the V gene TRBV7-2; the D gene is possibly TRBD1 (6 bases). CDR1 SGHTA and CDR2 FQGNSA come from the germline V gene. The CDR3 consists of 17 residues. With 5 bases removed from V and 1 base from J, the gap between germline ends came to 18 bases. CDR3 sequence: CASSPSTGNSAKNIQYF. The DNA of the CDR3 is TGTGCCAGCAGCCCCAGTACAGGGAATTCGGCCAAAAACATTCAGTACTTC.

The chain employs TRBV7-2 and TRBJ2-2; D is undetermined. V lost 6 bases and J 4 bases, leaving 6 bases between the germline ends. There are 12 residues in the CDR3. CDR1 is SGHTA and CDR2 is FQGNSA in the germline V gene. The CDR3 is CASRQTTGELFF. CDR3 DNA: TGTGCCAGCAGACAGACCACCGGGGAGCTGTTTTTT. Full variable domain (rest looked up from reference TRBV7-2 and TRBJ2-2): GAGVSQSPSNKVTEKGKDVELRCDPISGHTALYWYRQSLGQGLEFLIYFQGNSAPDKSGLPSDRFSAERTGGSVSTLTIQRTQQEDSAVYLCASRQTTGELFFGEGSRLTVL.

This clonotype was observed a handful of times. The chain carries TRBV11-1 and TRBJ2-7; D ambiguous. This CDR3 region has 14 residues. V was pared by 4 bases and J by 2 bases, with 12 bases between. Germline V gene lookup returns CDR1 SGHAT and CDR2 FQDESV (reference sequence). CDR3: CASSSASEAYEQYF. Written as DNA, the CDR3 is TGTGCCAGCAGCTCAGCTTCAGAGGCCTACGAGCAGTACTTC.

This clonotype has just one count. The chain is built from TRBV7-9 and TRBJ2-4; D is uncertain. This CDR3 contains 13 residues. Germline CDR1 SEHNR, CDR2 FQNEAQ (reference sequence). V was clipped by 1 base and J by 5 bases, with 6 bases between them. The chain's CDR3 is CASSLDIENIQYF. CDR3 DNA sequence: TGTGCCAGCAGCTTAGACATCGAAAACATTCAGTACTTC.